Described below is a single T cell receptor beta chain sequence and its context. Its cognate antigen is unknown. The data originate from a study of identical twins. Study results and limitations: Insertions ran lower in abundant cord blood beta clonotypes, though not in memory repertoires.

Unique molecular identifiers were in the cDNA, with template-switch universal primer binding. TCRdb reprocessed the 5' RACE reads with MiXCR, giving one entry per CDR3 protein. The sample records 500,000 to 650,000 distinct CDR3 sequences, approximately 20% being singletons. V was pared by 6 bases and J by 6 bases, with 14 bases of the junction left unmatched. Looked up from germline, CDR1 is DFQATT and CDR2 is SNEGSKA (reference sequence). The CDR3 runs to 15 residues. This same sample was also part of a study on yellow fever vaccine responses in identical twins. Per that paper: Twins' vaccine T cell responses reportedly seemed partly convergent and partly personalized.

This receptor was taken from a woman aged 18-29 years in good health. The genes are TRBV20-1 and TRBJ2-1, with 7 bases matching TRBD2. Sequencing was carried out using CD4+ T cells sorted from blood. The CDR3 nucleotides read TGCAGTGCCGCCGCGGCGGCGGGAGTCGGCAATGAGCAGTTCTTC. Residues: CSAAAAAGVGNEQFF.